This TCR beta chain came from a study of T cells in Graves' hyperthyroidism and ophthalmopathy. Not enrolled were patients with uncontrolled infection, other autoimmune disease, pregnancy or lactation. This sample holds PBMCs from around 9.9 ml fresh peripheral blood. This clonotype was seen a few times. It was RNA transcripts that yielded the amplified TCR beta CDR3 regions. First-round RT-PCR of the TCR CDR3 relied on the HTBI primer set. In TCRdb, the multiplex PCR reads were re-called with MiXCR into one record per CDR3 protein. The data hold around 300,000 distinct CDR3 sequences, with approximately 15% observed a single time. The CDR3 has 13 residues. Looked up from germline, CDR1 is SNHLY and CDR2 is FYNNEI. With 7 bases removed from V and 3 bases from J, the gap between germline ends came to 10 bases.

The chain links TRBV2 to TRBJ1-5; D is possibly TRBD1 (6 bases). The sample consisted of blood. The receptor was isolated from a woman younger than 45 with Graves' hyperthyroidism. The CDR3 region is CASIGGPNQPQHF. In DNA form, the CDR3 reads TGTGCCAGCATCGGGGGCCCCAATCAGCCCCAGCATTTT.